These T cell receptor beta chains were read from a single sample in a study of T cell responses to AZD1222 COVID-19 vaccine. Method: immunoSEQ multiplex PCR; TCRdb's copy keeps in-frame clones and lacks some. The sample yields about 79,000 clones, around 81% seen once. The sample in question was peripheral blood, obtained on day 0 of AZD1222 vaccination. These receptors were obtained from an adult in good health. Each CDR3 is given with its conserved first and last residue. A D gene is named only where the DNA matches it firmly. The listing skips clone size in some rows; elsewhere it reads once, few, many or a size class.

>NA|TRBV4-1|NA|TRBJ2-3
TGCGCCAGCAGCCAAGAAGGTGTGCTAGCGCGGTTCACAGATACGCAGTATTTT
CASSQEGVLARFTDTQYF
>TRBD1|TRBV25-1|once|TRBJ2-1
TGTGCCAGCCGCACCGGGACAGTATACTACAATGAGCAGTTCTTC
CASRTGTVYYNEQFF
>NA|TRBV5-8|NA|TRBJ1-1
TGTGCCAGCAGCTTGGGGCGCCCGAACACTGAAGCTTTCTTT
CASSLGRPNTEAFF
>NA|TRBV10-1|few|TRBJ1-5
TGCGCCAGCAGCGCAGATAATCAGCCCCAGCATTTT
CASSADNQPQHF
>TRBD1|TRBV27|NA|TRBJ1-1
TGTGCCAGCAAGACAGGGGTTACCCAAGCTTTCTTT
CASKTGVTQAFF
>TRBD2|TRBV18|NA|TRBJ2-7
TGTGCCAGCTCACCACCGGCCGGACTAGCGGTGAACTTC
CASSPPAGLAVNF
>NA|TRBV27|NA|TRBJ1-4
TGTGCCAGCAGCCTACAGGGTACTAATGAAAAACTGTTTTTT
CASSLQGTNEKLFF
>NA|TRBV11-2|few|TRBJ1-4
TGTGCCAGCAGCTTAACAGATACTAATGAAAAACTGTTTTTT
CASSLTDTNEKLFF
>NA|TRBV29-1|NA|TRBJ1-3
TGCAGCGTTGGGTGGGATACTGGAAACACCATATATTTT
CSVGWDTGNTIYF
>TRBD1|TRBV5-6|NA|TRBJ1-1
TGTGCCAGCAGCCATATCAGGGGGGGCACTGAAGCTTTCTTT
CASSHIRGGTEAFF
>NA|TRBV6-2/TRBV6-3|NA|TRBJ1-5
TGTGCCAGCAGTTACTCGAAAGGGCGGCTTAGCAATCAGCCCCAGCATTTT
CASSYSKGRLSNQPQHF
>TRBD2|TRBV30|NA|TRBJ2-1
TGTGCCTCGCGTTGGGGTAGCGGGGGATACAATGAGCAGTTCTTC
CASRWGSGGYNEQFF
>NA|TRBV15|NA|TRBJ1-6
TGTGCCACCAGCGTATTGGACCGAGATAATTCACCCCTCCACTTT
CATSVLDRDNSPLHF
>TRBD1|TRBV7-8|NA|TRBJ1-6
TGTGCCAGCAGCTTAGAGGGGGGGACAGGGAATTCACCCCTCCACTTT
CASSLEGGTGNSPLHF
>NA|TRBV6-5|NA|TRBJ2-1
TGTGCCAGCAGGGACCTCGGGCGCACCCATGAGCAGTTCTTC
CASRDLGRTHEQFF
>TRBD1|TRBV2|NA|TRBJ2-2
TGTGCCAGCCGCCCGGGGACAGGGGTTACCGGGGAGCTGTTTTTT
CASRPGTGVTGELFF
>NA|TRBV6-2/TRBV6-3|NA|TRBJ1-1
TGTGCCAGCAGCCCCGGGGGAGGGAGGAGGGCTGAAGCTTTCTTT
CASSPGGGRRAEAFF
>TRBD2|TRBV15|NA|TRBJ2-1
TGTGCCACCAGCAGAGCGGATCGGAGCGGGGGGGCGAAGCAGTTCTTC
CATSRADRSGGAKQFF
>TRBD2|TRBV7-9|NA|TRBJ2-5
TGTGCCAGCAGCTCTCCGGGACTAGCGGGATGGGGCCAAGAGACCCAGTACTTC
CASSSPGLAGWGQETQYF
>TRBD2|TRBV7-8|NA|TRBJ2-3
TGTGCCAGCAGCTTAGCGGGGAGGGAGTCCGATACGCAGTATTTT
CASSLAGRESDTQYF
>NA|TRBV5-1|NA|TRBJ2-3
TGCGCCAGCAGCCCCCAGCCGAGAGATGATACGCAGTATTTT
CASSPQPRDDTQYF
>TRBD1|TRBV7-8|once|TRBJ1-1
TGTGCCAGCAGCTTCGAGACAGGGTACTCGGCGGAAGCTTTCTTT
CASSFETGYSAEAFF
>NA|TRBV6-5|NA|TRBJ2-7
TGTGCCAGCAGCTCGGACTACGAGCAGTACTTC
CASSSDYEQYF
>TRBD1|TRBV27|NA|TRBJ1-5
TGTGCCAGCAGCCCCTTACCGACGACAGGGGGCCAGCCCCAGCATTTT
CASSPLPTTGGQPQHF
>NA|TRBV5-1|NA|TRBJ2-7
TGCGCCAGCAAGGAGGGGGACGGGGAGCAGTACTTC
CASKEGDGEQYF
>NA|TRBV2|NA|TRBJ1-1
TGTGCCAGCAATCTTTTGGGAGTCAACACTGAAGCTTTCTTT
CASNLLGVNTEAFF
>NA|TRBV9|NA|TRBJ1-3
TGTGCCAGCAGCGCTCGAACCGGGACTGGACCTCAAAACACCATATATTTT
CASSARTGTGPQNTIYF
>TRBD1|TRBV19|NA|TRBJ1-5
TGTGCCAGCGGGGAGGGGGCTCGTCAGCCCCAGCATTTT
CASGEGARQPQHF
>NA|TRBV7-2|NA|TRBJ1-5
TGTGCCAGCAGCCCAGCGCCGGGATACCAGCCCCAGCATTTT
CASSPAPGYQPQHF
>NA|TRBV5-5|NA|TRBJ2-3
TGTGCCAGCAGCCCATCGGTGGGTCCTAGGGATACGCAGTATTTT
CASSPSVGPRDTQYF
>NA|TRBV29-1|few|TRBJ2-5
TGCAGCGTTCGTGACGGACAAGAGACCCAGTACTTC
CSVRDGQETQYF
>TRBD1|TRBV28|NA|TRBJ1-2
TGTGCCAGCAGTTCCGACAGGGTTAACTATGGCTACACCTTC
CASSSDRVNYGYTF
>TRBD2|TRBV2|NA|TRBJ2-1
TGTGCCAGCACCATAGCGGGAGGGCCTGATGAGCAGTTCTTC
CASTIAGGPDEQFF
>NA|TRBV27|NA|TRBJ2-2
TGTGCCAGCAGTACCGGGTTATCTGCCGGGGAGCTGTTTTTT
CASSTGLSAGELFF
>NA|TRBV28|NA|TRBJ1-6
TGTGCCAGCAGAGGGGGAAAATCACCCCTCCACTTT
CASRGGKSPLHF
>NA|TRBV6-1|NA|TRBJ2-1
TGTGCCAGCAGTGAAGCGGACGGGCCCTACAATGAGCAGTTCTTC
CASSEADGPYNEQFF
>NA|TRBV5-1|NA|TRBJ2-1
TGCGCCAGCAGCTCAGACAGTGGGGTCTTGGGGCAGTTCTTC
CASSSDSGVLGQFF
>NA|TRBV6-6|NA|TRBJ2-5
TGTGCCAGCAGTTACGGGCCCAAAGAGACCCAGTACTTC
CASSYGPKETQYF
>NA|TRBV20-1|few|TRBJ1-5
TGCAGTGCTAGTTACAGAATCAATCAGCCCCAGCATTTT
CSASYRINQPQHF
>TRBD1|TRBV14|NA|TRBJ2-3
TGTGCCAGCAGCCAACGTAAACAGGGGCCCCCAGATACGCAGTATTTT
CASSQRKQGPPDTQYF
>NA|TRBV2|NA|TRBJ2-2
TGTGCCAGCAGTGGAGAAAACACCGGGGAGCTGTTTTTT
CASSGENTGELFF
>NA|TRBV3-1/TRBV3-2|few|TRBJ1-5
TGTGCCAGCAGCCTGGGGGTGGACGGGGCCAATCAGCCCCAGCATTTT
CASSLGVDGANQPQHF
>NA|TRBV19|NA|TRBJ1-5
TGTGCCAGTAGTATGAGGGAAAACCAGCCCCAGCATTTT
CASSMRENQPQHF
>NA|TRBV30|NA|TRBJ2-7
TGTGCCTGGAGAGTGGCGGGGACGTGGGCCTACGAGCAGTACTTC
CAWRVAGTWAYEQYF
>NA|TRBV10-3|NA|TRBJ2-2
TGTGCCATCACAGGGGAGGGTATATGGACCGGGGAGCTGTTTTTT
CAITGEGIWTGELFF
>NA|TRBV5-1|NA|TRBJ2-5
TGCGCCAGCAGCTTGCAGGGTTCAGAGACCCAGTACTTC
CASSLQGSETQYF
>TRBD1|TRBV24-1|NA|TRBJ2-1
TGTGCCACCAGTGAGACAGGGCGAATCAACAATGAGCAGTTCTTC
CATSETGRINNEQFF
>TRBD1|TRBV4-1|NA|TRBJ2-6
TGCGCCAGCAGCCAAGAGGCTCGGACAGGGGGGCAGGCTGGGGCCAACGTCCTGACTTTC
CASSQEARTGGQAGANVLTF